These T cell receptor beta chains were read from a single sample in a study of OX40 agonist ivuxolimab in advanced cancers. Generated by immunoSEQ multiplex PCR, the TCRdb table keeps only in-frame clones and is missing some. The profile shows approximately 61,000 clones, nearly 90% of them singletons. The sequencing here drew on CD4+ or CD8+ T cells sorted from blood, taken in a trial of the OX40 agonist ivuxolimab. The source is an adult with an advanced solid tumor such as melanoma, head and neck, liver or kidney cancer. Both conserved end residues are part of each CDR3. D genes are given only for firm matches. A row's size may be missing; if present it is once, few, many or a size class.

v_gene: TRBV29-1
abundance: -
j_gene: TRBJ2-7
d_gene: -
CDR3nt: TGCAGCGTCCTAAGGGGCAACGAGCAGTACTTC
CDR3aa: CSVLRGNEQYF

v_gene: TRBV27
abundance: -
j_gene: TRBJ2-1
d_gene: -
CDR3nt: TGTGCCAGCAGTTTCCCGGCGGGACGAGTGATCAATGAGCAGTTCTTC
CDR3aa: CASSFPAGRVINEQFF

v_gene: TRBV7-2
abundance: -
j_gene: TRBJ2-4
d_gene: TRBD2
CDR3nt: TGTGCCAGCAGCTCGCCGGGACTAGAGAGGTCCAAAAACATTCAGTACTTC
CDR3aa: CASSSPGLERSKNIQYF

v_gene: TRBV5-5
abundance: -
j_gene: TRBJ2-3
d_gene: TRBD2
CDR3nt: TGTGCCAGCAGTAAAGGACTAGCGGGGGGAGAAGATACGCAGTATTTT
CDR3aa: CASSKGLAGGEDTQYF

v_gene: TRBV27
abundance: -
j_gene: TRBJ2-5
d_gene: -
CDR3nt: TGTGCCAGCAGTTTCGTCAGGGGGGCTAGCGGACAAGAGACCCAGTACTTC
CDR3aa: CASSFVRGASGQETQYF

v_gene: TRBV6-1
abundance: -
j_gene: TRBJ1-1
d_gene: -
CDR3nt: TGTGCCAGCAGTGACAGAATCGCTGAAGCTTTCTTT
CDR3aa: CASSDRIAEAFF

v_gene: TRBV5-6
abundance: -
j_gene: TRBJ1-5
d_gene: TRBD1
CDR3nt: TGTGCCAGCAGTTACTCCGGGACAGGGGCCAATCAGCCCCAGCATTTT
CDR3aa: CASSYSGTGANQPQHF

v_gene: TRBV6-1
abundance: -
j_gene: TRBJ2-2
d_gene: TRBD1
CDR3nt: TGTGCCAGCAGCAGCAGGGGGCCCGGGGAGCTGTTTTTT
CDR3aa: CASSSRGPGELFF

v_gene: TRBV2
abundance: -
j_gene: TRBJ1-2
d_gene: -
CDR3nt: TGTGCCAGCAGTGGACCCACGGGGGGCTACACCTTC
CDR3aa: CASSGPTGGYTF

v_gene: TRBV7-2
abundance: once
j_gene: TRBJ2-2
d_gene: -
CDR3nt: TGTGCCAGCATTTTTGACAGGCCTTACACCGGGGAGCTGTTTTTT
CDR3aa: CASIFDRPYTGELFF

v_gene: TRBV7-3
abundance: -
j_gene: TRBJ2-2
d_gene: -
CDR3nt: TGTGCCAGCAGCTTGAGGGTCCCCGGGGAGCTGTTTTTT
CDR3aa: CASSLRVPGELFF

v_gene: TRBV30
abundance: -
j_gene: TRBJ1-1
d_gene: -
CDR3nt: TGTGCCTGGAGTGGGGAACAGGGAATGAACACTGAAGCTTTCTTT
CDR3aa: CAWSGEQGMNTEAFF

v_gene: TRBV18
abundance: -
j_gene: TRBJ1-1
d_gene: -
CDR3nt: TGTGCCAGCTCAAGCGGGCCGGGAGGATCTGAAGCTTTCTTT
CDR3aa: CASSSGPGGSEAFF

v_gene: TRBV27
abundance: few
j_gene: TRBJ1-2
d_gene: -
CDR3nt: TGTGCCAGCAGTTCTAACAGGGCTGGCTACACCTTC
CDR3aa: CASSSNRAGYTF

v_gene: TRBV5-1
abundance: once
j_gene: TRBJ1-1
d_gene: -
CDR3nt: TGCGCCAGCAGCGTCGGGGGGGTTATCACTGAAGCTTTCTTT
CDR3aa: CASSVGGVITEAFF

v_gene: TRBV2
abundance: once
j_gene: TRBJ1-2
d_gene: -
CDR3nt: TGTGCCAGCAGTGCTCCGGACGGCACCCCTAACTATGGCTACACCTTC
CDR3aa: CASSAPDGTPNYGYTF

v_gene: TRBV19
abundance: -
j_gene: TRBJ1-3
d_gene: TRBD1
CDR3nt: TGTGCCAGTAGTACCGGGACAGCCAAGGGAAACACCATATATTTT
CDR3aa: CASSTGTAKGNTIYF

v_gene: TRBV5-1
abundance: -
j_gene: TRBJ2-7
d_gene: -
CDR3nt: TGCGCCAGCAGCTTGGGAGCCGGAGCCTTACGGAGGGGCGAGCAGTACTTC
CDR3aa: CASSLGAGALRRGEQYF

v_gene: TRBV7-2
abundance: few
j_gene: TRBJ2-1
d_gene: TRBD2
CDR3nt: TGTGCCAGCAGCGGTATACATGGACTAGCGGGGGTTAATGATGAGCAGTTCTTC
CDR3aa: CASSGIHGLAGVNDEQFF

v_gene: TRBV4-3
abundance: few
j_gene: TRBJ2-7
d_gene: -
CDR3nt: TGCGCCAGCAGCCAAGATTTACAGGGCTTTTACGACGAGCAGTACTTC
CDR3aa: CASSQDLQGFYDEQYF

v_gene: TRBV7-8
abundance: -
j_gene: TRBJ1-6
d_gene: -
CDR3nt: TGTGCCAGCAGCCTCTCCGGGACGCCAAATTCACTCCTCCACTTT
CDR3aa: CASSLSGTPNSLLHF

v_gene: TRBV2
abundance: -
j_gene: TRBJ2-1
d_gene: TRBD1
CDR3nt: TGTGCCAGCACTGGACAGGGTAGGGTAAATGAGCAGTTCTTC
CDR3aa: CASTGQGRVNEQFF

v_gene: TRBV27
abundance: -
j_gene: TRBJ2-7
d_gene: -
CDR3nt: TGTGCCAGCAGTTTAGGGACACAGTACGAGCAGTACTTC
CDR3aa: CASSLGTQYEQYF

v_gene: TRBV4-1
abundance: -
j_gene: TRBJ2-5
d_gene: -
CDR3nt: TGCGCCAGCAAGGGAGCGAGGGAGACCCAGTACTTC
CDR3aa: CASKGARETQYF

v_gene: TRBV11-3
abundance: -
j_gene: TRBJ2-1
d_gene: TRBD2
CDR3nt: TGTGCCAGCAGCTTAGGTAGCGGGGGGTACAATGAGCAGTTCTTC
CDR3aa: CASSLGSGGYNEQFF

v_gene: TRBV7-2
abundance: -
j_gene: TRBJ2-1
d_gene: -
CDR3nt: TGTGCCAGCAGTCACCCCCGGAATCAGCAGTTCTTC
CDR3aa: CASSHPRNQQFF

v_gene: TRBV7-2
abundance: few
j_gene: TRBJ1-5
d_gene: -
CDR3nt: TGTGCCAGCAGCTACGGGAGTAATCAGCCCCAGCATTTT
CDR3aa: CASSYGSNQPQHF

v_gene: TRBV19
abundance: -
j_gene: TRBJ2-2
d_gene: TRBD1
CDR3nt: TGTGCCAGTAGTGAGGACAGGGTATATGTCGGGGAGCTGTTTTTT
CDR3aa: CASSEDRVYVGELFF

v_gene: TRBV4-3
abundance: -
j_gene: TRBJ2-5
d_gene: TRBD2
CDR3nt: TGCGCCAGCAGCCGGACTTTAGGGGAGGGTGAGACCCAGTACTTC
CDR3aa: CASSRTLGEGETQYF

v_gene: TRBV5-1
abundance: -
j_gene: TRBJ2-1
d_gene: TRBD2
CDR3nt: TGCGCCAGCAGCTTAACTAGCGGGGGCGCCTACAATGAGCAGTTCTTC
CDR3aa: CASSLTSGGAYNEQFF

v_gene: TRBV19
abundance: once
j_gene: TRBJ2-1
d_gene: TRBD2
CDR3nt: TGTGCCAGTAGCCGGGGGGACTATGAGCAGTTCTTC
CDR3aa: CASSRGDYEQFF

v_gene: TRBV2
abundance: -
j_gene: TRBJ1-3
d_gene: -
CDR3nt: TGTGCCAGCAGTGACAGGGTCTCTGGAAACACCATATATTTT
CDR3aa: CASSDRVSGNTIYF

v_gene: TRBV5-8
abundance: -
j_gene: TRBJ2-4
d_gene: TRBD1
CDR3nt: TGTGCCAGCAGCTTGGGGGGACAGGGGTCTGGCATTCAGTACTTC
CDR3aa: CASSLGGQGSGIQYF

v_gene: TRBV2
abundance: -
j_gene: TRBJ1-6
d_gene: -
CDR3nt: TGTGCCAGCAGTTCGCGGACAGAAAGTTCACCCCTCCACTTT
CDR3aa: CASSSRTESSPLHF

v_gene: TRBV19
abundance: -
j_gene: TRBJ2-7
d_gene: TRBD1
CDR3nt: TGTGCCAGTAGTATAGGACAGGGGACAGGGTACTACGAGCAGTACTTC
CDR3aa: CASSIGQGTGYYEQYF

v_gene: TRBV15
abundance: -
j_gene: TRBJ2-5
d_gene: -
CDR3nt: TGTGCCACCAGCGAGCCCCCCCCGGCTCAAGAGACCCAGTACTTC
CDR3aa: CATSEPPPAQETQYF

v_gene: TRBV5-1
abundance: once
j_gene: TRBJ1-3
d_gene: -
CDR3nt: TGCGCCAGCAGCTTGGACAGATACACCATATATTTT
CDR3aa: CASSLDRYTIYF

v_gene: TRBV30
abundance: -
j_gene: TRBJ1-1
d_gene: -
CDR3nt: TGTGCCTGGAGTGCGTCAGGGGTAGGAACTGAAGCTTTCTTT
CDR3aa: CAWSASGVGTEAFF

v_gene: TRBV6-5
abundance: -
j_gene: TRBJ2-2
d_gene: TRBD2
CDR3nt: TGTGCCAGCAGTTACGGGGGGGATACGACCGGGGAGCTGTTTTTT
CDR3aa: CASSYGGDTTGELFF

v_gene: TRBV27
abundance: -
j_gene: TRBJ1-2
d_gene: -
CDR3nt: TGTGCCAGCAGTTTTAAGGGGAATGGCTACACCTTC
CDR3aa: CASSFKGNGYTF

v_gene: TRBV27
abundance: -
j_gene: TRBJ1-1
d_gene: -
CDR3nt: TGTGCCAGCAGTCCCCGGACGGCGAACACTGAAGCTTTCTTT
CDR3aa: CASSPRTANTEAFF

v_gene: TRBV5-4
abundance: few
j_gene: TRBJ2-1
d_gene: -
CDR3nt: TGTGCCAGCAGCTTGGATCAGCGGAATGAGCAGTTCTTC
CDR3aa: CASSLDQRNEQFF

v_gene: TRBV5-4
abundance: -
j_gene: TRBJ2-7
d_gene: -
CDR3nt: TGTGCCAGCAGCTTAGACAACTACGAGCAGTACTTC
CDR3aa: CASSLDNYEQYF

v_gene: TRBV27
abundance: -
j_gene: TRBJ1-1
d_gene: TRBD1
CDR3nt: TGTGCCAGCAGTTTCTCGGACAGGGCCACTGAAGCTTTCTTT
CDR3aa: CASSFSDRATEAFF

v_gene: TRBV5-1
abundance: -
j_gene: TRBJ1-1
d_gene: -
CDR3nt: TGCGCCAGCAGCTTACAAACAGGGAGCACTGAAGCTTTCTTT
CDR3aa: CASSLQTGSTEAFF

v_gene: TRBV7-9
abundance: -
j_gene: TRBJ2-2
d_gene: -
CDR3nt: TGTGCCAGCAGCTTGAGGACAGAACCCTCCACCGGGGAGCTGTTTTTT
CDR3aa: CASSLRTEPSTGELFF

v_gene: TRBV6-5
abundance: -
j_gene: TRBJ1-1
d_gene: TRBD1
CDR3nt: TGTGCCAGCAGGAGCACAGGGGGGCCTGAAGCTTTCTTT
CDR3aa: CASRSTGGPEAFF

v_gene: TRBV10-1
abundance: -
j_gene: TRBJ2-3
d_gene: -
CDR3nt: TGCGCCAGCAGTGAGGGTTTAACAGATACGCAGTATTTT
CDR3aa: CASSEGLTDTQYF

v_gene: TRBV6-6
abundance: -
j_gene: TRBJ1-2
d_gene: -
CDR3nt: TGTGCCAGCAGCCGATCTGCGGGGTACTATGGCTACACCTTC
CDR3aa: CASSRSAGYYGYTF

v_gene: TRBV11-2
abundance: -
j_gene: TRBJ1-6
d_gene: -
CDR3nt: TGTGCCAGCAGCGCCGGGGGGGGTGCTGGATCACCCCTCCACTTT
CDR3aa: CASSAGGGAGSPLHF

v_gene: TRBV10-1
abundance: -
j_gene: TRBJ2-1
d_gene: -
CDR3nt: TGCGCCAGCAGTGAAACAGACAATGAGCAGTTCTTC
CDR3aa: CASSETDNEQFF

v_gene: TRBV5-1
abundance: -
j_gene: TRBJ1-6
d_gene: -
CDR3nt: TGCGCCAGCAGCCTCGAGTGGGGGAATTCACCCCTCCACTTT
CDR3aa: CASSLEWGNSPLHF

v_gene: TRBV7-8
abundance: -
j_gene: TRBJ2-7
d_gene: -
CDR3nt: TGTGCCAGCAGCTTAATGCCAACGGCCAGCTCCTACGAGCAGTACTTC
CDR3aa: CASSLMPTASSYEQYF

v_gene: TRBV19
abundance: -
j_gene: TRBJ2-7
d_gene: -
CDR3nt: TGTGCCAGTAGTAATGGGGTAATTCGCCCCTACGAGCAGTACTTC
CDR3aa: CASSNGVIRPYEQYF

v_gene: TRBV7-2
abundance: -
j_gene: TRBJ2-3
d_gene: -
CDR3nt: TGTGCCAGCAGCTTTCGGCGCACAGATACGCAGTATTTT
CDR3aa: CASSFRRTDTQYF